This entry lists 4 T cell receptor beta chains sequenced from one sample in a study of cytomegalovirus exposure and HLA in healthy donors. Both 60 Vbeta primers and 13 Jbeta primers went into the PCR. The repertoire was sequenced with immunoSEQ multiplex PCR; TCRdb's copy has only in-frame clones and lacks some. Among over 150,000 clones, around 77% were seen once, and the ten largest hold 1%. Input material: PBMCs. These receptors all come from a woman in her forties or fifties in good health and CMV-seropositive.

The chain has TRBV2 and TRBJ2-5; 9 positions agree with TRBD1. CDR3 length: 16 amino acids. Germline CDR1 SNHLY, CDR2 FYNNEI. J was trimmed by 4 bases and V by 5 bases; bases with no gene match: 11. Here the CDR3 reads CASSPTGGANLETQYF. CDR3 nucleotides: TGTGCCAGCAGTCCTACAGGGGGCGCGAATTTAGAGACCCAGTACTTC. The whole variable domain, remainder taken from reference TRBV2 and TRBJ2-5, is EPEVTQTPSHQVTQMGQEVILRCVPISNHLYFYWYRQILGQKVEFLVSFYNNEISEKSEIFDDQFSVERPDGSNFTLKIRSTKLEDSAMYFCASSPTGGANLETQYFGPGTRLLVL.

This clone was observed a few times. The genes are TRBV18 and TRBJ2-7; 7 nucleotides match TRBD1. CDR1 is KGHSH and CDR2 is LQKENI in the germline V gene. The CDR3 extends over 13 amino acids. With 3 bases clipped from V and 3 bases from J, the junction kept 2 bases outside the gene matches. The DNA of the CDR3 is TGTGCCAGCTCACCGGCAGGGGGCTACGAGCAGTACTTC. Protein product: CASSPAGGYEQYF.

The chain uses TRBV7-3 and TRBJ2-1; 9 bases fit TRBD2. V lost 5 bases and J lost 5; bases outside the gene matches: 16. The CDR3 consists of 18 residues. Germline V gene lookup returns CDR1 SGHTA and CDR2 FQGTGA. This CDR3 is CASSLKGLASPLHNEQFF. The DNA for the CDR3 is TGTGCCAGCAGCCTCAAAGGACTAGCGTCCCCCCTACACAATGAGCAGTTCTTC.

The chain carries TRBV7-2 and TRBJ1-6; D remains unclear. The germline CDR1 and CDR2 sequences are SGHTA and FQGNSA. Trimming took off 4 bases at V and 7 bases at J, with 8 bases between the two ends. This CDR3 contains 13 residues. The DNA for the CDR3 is TGTGCCAGCAGCTCCCATCCCAATTCACCCCTCCACTTT. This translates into CASSSHPNSPLHF.